The clone carrying this TCR beta chain was seen just once. These data belong to a study of shared clonotypes between healthy human individuals. The data were produced by immunoSEQ multiplex PCR, yet TCRdb's version contains in-frame clones alone and is incomplete. This sample has 2,500,000 or so clones; approximately 94% occur once, and the top ten carry about 0.13%. Germline loops: CDR1 LGHNA, CDR2 YSLEER. V gave up 0 bases and J gave up 0 bases, with 6 bases separating them. The CDR3 has 16 amino acids. The chain employs TRBV4-3 and TRBJ2-6; D unresolved. The sequence derives from a man aged 18 to 35 in good health. Sequenced material: naive CD4+ T cells sorted from blood. Subset defined: CD45RA+ positively selected. The CDR3 sequence: CASSQEAVSGANVLTF. CDR3 sequence (DNA): TGCGCCAGCAGCCAAGAAGCCGTCTCTGGGGCCAACGTCCTGACTTTC.